This TCR beta chain was documented in a study of T-cell reconstitution after alpha-beta-depleted transplantation in children. Germline V gene sequence: CDR1 SNHLY, CDR2 FYNNEI. The CDR3 has 14 amino acids. Trimming took 4 bases from V and 3 from J, leaving 10 bases between them. Construction of the TCRbeta library involved unique molecular identifiers. TCRdb called the PCR reads again in MiXCR, with one record for every CDR3 protein. The table records some 530,000 distinct CDR3 sequences, around 13% of them present only once. The genes are TRBV2 and TRBJ2-1, with a tentative D call TRBD2 (6 bases). Here the sequenced sample was PBMCs from the stem cell graft donor, taken from the stem cell graft. This receptor was obtained from a human donor who donated a stem cell graft to a child with combined immunodeficiency. The CDR3 DNA sequence: TGTGCCAGCAGTGGGGCTAGCGTCTACAATGAGCAGTTCTTC. Translation: CASSGASVYNEQFF.